What follows are 21 T cell receptor beta chains derived from one specimen sequenced in a study of graft-versus-host responses after intestinal transplantation. TCRdb's table, derived via immunoSEQ multiplex PCR, lists solely in-frame clones and lacks some. This sample has about 50,000 clones, with about nine tenths found just once. These TCRs are of unknown antigen specificity. Sample: unstimulated CD4+ T cells sorted from spleen or lymph node cells, taken before transplant. The receptor set was obtained from a human donor who was the organ donor for an intestinal transplant.

This clone was observed once. The chain is built from TRBV18 and TRBJ2-5; 9 nucleotides agree with TRBD2. The ends lost 6 bases at V and 4 bases at J; junction bases unmatched: 12. The CDR3 consists of 16 residues. In germline, CDR1 is KGHSH, CDR2 LQKENI. CDR3 nucleotides: TGTGCCAGCTCCACCAGAGGGCGCGGGAGGGGAGAGACCCAGTACTTC. Residues: CASSTRGRGRGETQYF. The variable domain in full, completed from reference TRBV18 and TRBJ2-5, reads NAGVMQNPRHLVRRRGQEARLRCSPMKGHSHVYWYRQLPEEGLKFMVYLQKENIIDESGMPKERFSAEFPKEGPSILRIQQVVRGDSAAYFCASSTRGRGRGETQYFGPGTRLLVL.

V usage is TRBV7-9 and J usage is TRBJ1-1; D is unclear. With 2 bases removed from V and 2 bases from J, the gap between germline ends came to 9 bases. CDR1 is SEHNR, CDR2 FQNEAQ, per germline (reference sequence). This CDR3 is 14 amino acids long. The CDR3 DNA is TGTGCCAGCAGCTTACCTCCAGGCAACACTGAAGCTTTCTTT. It specifies CASSLPPGNTEAFF.

This chain joins TRBV5-1 and TRBJ2-7; 11 positions match TRBD2. Losses at the gene ends were 2 bases for V and 0 bases for J; bases not matched to a gene: 4. This CDR3 spans 16 amino acids. CDR1 is SGHRS, CDR2 YFSETQ, per germline. The CDR3 protein is CASSFGGLADSYEQYF. CDR3 in DNA: TGCGCCAGCAGCTTTGGGGGACTAGCGGACTCCTACGAGCAGTACTTC.

The CDR3 sequence: CASLNSGSLYNEQFF. CDR3 nucleotide sequence: TGTGCCAGCTTAAATAGCGGGAGCCTCTACAATGAGCAGTTCTTC. The chain recombines TRBV11-3 with TRBJ2-1, with TRBD2 identical over 9 bases. V lost 8 bases, J lost 3 bases, and 8 bases stayed unmatched. The CDR3 covers 15 residues. Germline CDR1 SGHNT, CDR2 YENEEA.

The chain has TRBV5-1 and TRBJ2-1, with no clear D. The CDR3 contains 12 residues. The germline gives CDR1 SGHRS, CDR2 YFSETQ. V was cut by 1 base and J by 8 bases, with 7 bases left in between. Here the CDR3 reads CASSLRVDEQFF. For the CDR3, the DNA is TGCGCCAGCAGCTTGCGGGTCGATGAGCAGTTCTTC.

This chain connects TRBV6-1 to TRBJ1-2; D remains unclear. V lost 6 bases to trimming and J lost 7 bases, with 12 bases between them. Germline-derived CDR1 and CDR2 are MNHNS and SASEGT. The CDR3 spans 12 residues. CDR3 bases: TGTGCCAGCAGCAACACGTTCGGTGGCTACACCTTC. This gives the protein CASSNTFGGYTF.

The gene calls are TRBV6-1 and TRBJ1-3; no definite D call. Germline CDR1 reads MNHNS; CDR2 reads SASEGT. The V end lost 3 bases, the J end lost 0 bases, and 9 bases lay between the germline ends. The CDR3 has 15 amino acids. The CDR3 reads CASSDMGSSGNTIYF. The CDR3 DNA reads as TGTGCCAGCAGTGATATGGGGAGCTCTGGAAACACCATATATTTT.

V usage is TRBV29-1 and J usage is TRBJ2-1; perhaps TRBD1 as D (5 bases). The germline V gene has CDR1 SQVTM and CDR2 ANQGSEA. Trimming stripped 3 bases from V and 2 bases from J, with 11 bases between. The CDR3 has 14 amino acids. CDR3 bases: TGCAGCGTTGACGCTAGGGGTCCCTACAATGAGCAGTTCTTC. Its protein product is CSVDARGPYNEQFF.

The chain is built from TRBV12-5 and TRBJ2-5; the match to TRBD2 covers 8 bases. The CDR3 extends over 15 amino acids. The germline gives CDR1 LGHNT, CDR2 FRNRAP. Losses at the gene ends were 6 bases for V and 5 bases for J; bases not matched to a gene: 11. CDR3 nucleotides: TGTGCTAGTGGCCCAGCGGGAGCCCCCGGGGAGACCCAGTACTTC. As protein: CASGPAGAPGETQYF. Full variable domain (remainder filled in from reference TRBV12-5 and TRBJ2-5): DARVTQTPRHKVTEMGQEVTMRCQPILGHNTVFWYRQTMMQGLELLAYFRNRAPLDDSGMPKDRFSAEMPDATLATLKIQPSEPRDSAVYFCASGPAGAPGETQYFGPGTRLLVL.

This chain joins TRBV7-2 and TRBJ2-7; 7 nucleotides align to TRBD1. The V segment lost 1 base and the J segment 2 bases; nucleotides outside the gene matches: 8. The V gene's germline CDR1 is SGHTA and CDR2 FQGNSA. The CDR3 contains 16 residues. The CDR3 DNA is TGTGCCAGCAGCTTAGTTTTGACAAGGGGGCCCTACGAGCAGTACTTC. Translating it yields CASSLVLTRGPYEQYF.

The gene calls are TRBV5-1 and TRBJ2-7; 7 nucleotides match TRBD2. The CDR3 has 14 residues. CDR1 is SGHRS and CDR2 is YFSETQ in the germline V gene. V gave up 0 bases and J gave up 6 bases; unmatched junction bases: 6. The CDR3 DNA reads as TGCGCCAGCAGCTTGGCCCTCCGCGGGGGCGAGCAGTACTTC. Translating gives CASSLALRGGEQYF.

The chain joins TRBV6-6 to TRBJ2-7, with 11 bases fitting TRBD1. From germline, CDR1 is MNHNY and CDR2 SVGAGI (reference sequence). Trimming took 7 bases from V and 4 from J; bases not matched to a gene: 6. This CDR3 region has 14 residues. CDR3 sequence: CASTVGQGAYEQYF. CDR3 nucleotides: TGTGCCAGCACTGTCGGACAGGGGGCTTACGAGCAGTACTTC.

The V call is TRBV6-5, the J call TRBJ1-4, with TRBD1 as a possible D gene (6 bases). Trimming stripped 4 bases from V and 8 bases from J, with 20 bases between. The CDR3 runs 16 residues. CDR1 and CDR2 (germline): MNHEY, SVGAGI. CDR3 amino acids: CASSSYRVRKSEKLFF. In DNA, the CDR3 is TGTGCCAGCAGTTCCTACAGGGTCCGGAAATCGGAAAAACTGTTTTTT.

This chain links TRBV7-6 with TRBJ2-3, with TRBD2 identical over 12 bases. Trimming took 3 bases from V and 6 from J; bases not matched to a gene: 1. The CDR3 is 14 amino acids. CDR1 SGHVS and CDR2 FNYEAQ come from the germline V gene. The CDR3 reads CASSLTSGSDTQYF. CDR3 bases: TGTGCCAGCAGCTTGACTAGCGGGAGCGATACGCAGTATTTT.

This clone was detected only once. The genes are TRBV7-2 and TRBJ2-7, with 11 bases aligning to TRBD2. The V gene end was trimmed by 5 bases and the J gene end by 3 bases; junction bases not matched to a gene: 6. This CDR3 has 15 residues. Germline CDR1 and CDR2: SGHTA and FQGNSA. CDR3 bases: TGTGCCAGCAGCGTTACCGGGACTAGCGGCTACGAGCAGTACTTC. It specifies CASSVTGTSGYEQYF.

The rearrangement joins TRBV9 to TRBJ1-3; D call uncertain. CDR1 SGDLS and CDR2 YYNGEE come from the germline V gene. The CDR3 totals 13 residues. V lost 3 bases, J lost 0 bases, and 4 bases lay in between. CDR3 nucleotides: TGTGCCAGCAGCGGACACTCTGGAAACACCATATATTTT. Protein sequence: CASSGHSGNTIYF. The variable domain in full, completed from reference TRBV9 and TRBJ1-3, reads DSGVTQTPKHLITATGQRVTLRCSPRSGDLSVYWYQQSLDQGLQFLIQYYNGEERAKGNILERFSAQQFPDLHSELNLSSLELGDSALYFCASSGHSGNTIYFGEGSWLTVV.

The chain is built from TRBV6-1 and TRBJ2-7; 12 bases map to TRBD2. The germline V gene has CDR1 MNHNS and CDR2 SASEGT. There are 16 residues in the CDR3. V lost 0 bases and J lost 2; bases outside the gene matches: 2. The CDR3 DNA reads TGTGCCAGCAGTGAAGCCAGACTAGCGGGAGCCTACGAGCAGTACTTC. It encodes CASSEARLAGAYEQYF.

The chain has TRBV5-4 and TRBJ2-5, with unresolved D. The V gene's germline CDR1 is SGHNT and CDR2 YYREEE (reference sequence). V dropped 0 bases and J dropped 2 bases, with 5 bases sitting between them. This CDR3 has 13 residues. DNA for the CDR3: TGTGCCAGCAGCTTGGCCTCACAAGAGACCCAGTACTTC. Its protein product is CASSLASQETQYF. The whole variable domain, filled in from reference TRBV5-4 and TRBJ2-5, reads ETGVTQSPTHLIKTRGQQVTLRCSSQSGHNTVSWYQQALGQGPQFIFQYYREEENGRGNFPPRFSGLQFPNYSSELNVNALELDDSALYLCASSLASQETQYFGPGTRLLVL.

The chain is built from TRBV19 and TRBJ1-5; D is perhaps TRBD1 (5 bases). V was pared by 1 base and J by 6 bases, with 10 bases between. This CDR3 contains 14 residues. CDR1 and CDR2 from the germline V gene are LNHDA and SQIVND (reference sequence). The CDR3 loop is CASSIVGDRQPQHF. The CDR3 coding sequence is TGTGCCAGTAGTATAGTGGGGGATCGTCAGCCCCAGCATTTT.

The V gene is TRBV10-3, the J gene TRBJ2-3, with 8 bases identical to TRBD2. V lost 6 bases and J lost 1; bases outside the gene matches: 0. The germline V gene has CDR1 ENHRY and CDR2 SYGVKD. The length of the CDR3 is 13 residues. The CDR3 DNA reads as TGTGCCATCAGACTAGCGGGCACAGATACGCAGTATTTT. Translated, it gives CAIRLAGTDTQYF.

The chain links TRBV25-1 to TRBJ1-5, with 7 positions matching TRBD1. V lost 4 bases and J lost 2; bases outside the gene matches: 5. The CDR3 loop spans 15 amino acids. Germline CDR1 is MGHDK and CDR2 is SYGVNS. The CDR3 nucleotides read TGTGCCAGCAGTGGACAGGGTTGGGGCAATCAGCCCCAGCATTTT. This gives the protein CASSGQGWGNQPQHF.